Below, 8 T cell receptor beta chains from the same sample are listed, as sequenced in a study of blood T cell repertoires in COVID-19 (dated by TCRdb to about 2020). The protocol used for the library was the immunoSEQ multiplex PCR assay. Imported from immuneACCESS, the table was reduced by TCRdb to in-frame sequences with V and J called. These copies leave out some clones; in studies compared against another copy, an unresolved V gene accounts for under half, and the cause of the remainder is not known. The table for this sample lists 88,000 or so clones; less than 90% of them were counted only once. The biggest ten clones account for 6.5% to 9% of the sample. Sequences were obtained from peripheral blood. The receptor source for this set is a man aged 55-75 years with acute or convalescent COVID-19.

The CDR3 sequence is CASRTSGREQYF. The CDR3 DNA is TGTGCCAGCAGGACTAGCGGGCGAGAGCAGTACTTC. The chain joins TRBV6-5 to TRBJ2-7, with TRBD2 identical over 10 bases. CDR3 length: 12 amino acids. Germline V gene sequence: CDR1 MNHEY, CDR2 SVGAGI. J was trimmed by 7 bases and V by 6 bases; bases with no gene match: 3.

CDR3 region: CASSKYYEQYF. As DNA, the CDR3 is TGTGCCAGCAGCAAATACTACGAGCAGTACTTC. The rearrangement uses TRBV5-6 and TRBJ2-7; D call uncertain. The V end was cut by 4 bases, the J end by 3 bases, with 5 bases between. The germline V gene has CDR1 SGHDT and CDR2 YYEEEE. The CDR3 extends over 11 amino acids.

V gene TRBV30 combines with J gene TRBJ2-3; 7 bases are shared with TRBD2. The CDR3 is 13 amino acids. Trimming at V came to 5 bases and at J to 8 bases, leaving 10 bases not matched to a gene. Germline V gene lookup returns CDR1 GTSNPN and CDR2 SVGIG (reference sequence). CDR3 sequence reads: CAWGPLAGVTQYF. The CDR3 DNA reads as TGTGCCTGGGGACCCTTAGCGGGTGTTACGCAGTATTTT. The entire variable domain, with the rest obtained from reference TRBV30 and TRBJ2-3, is as follows: SQTIHQWPATLVQPVGSPLSLECTVEGTSNPNLYWYRQAAGRGLQLLFYSVGIGQISSEVPQNLSASRPQDRQFILSSKKLLLSDSGFYLCAWGPLAGVTQYFGPGTRLTVL.

In this sample, this clone turned up once. The V gene is TRBV6-6, the J gene TRBJ2-1; 9 bases are a match to TRBD2. Trimming at V came to 5 bases and at J to 6 bases, leaving 2 bases not matched to a gene. Germline-derived CDR1 and CDR2 are MNHNY and SVGAGI (reference sequence). The CDR3 runs 13 residues. The CDR3 loop is CASSSGGSNEQFF. In DNA, the CDR3 is TGTGCCAGCAGTAGCGGGGGGAGCAATGAGCAGTTCTTC.

The V and J genes are TRBV4-1 and TRBJ1-4; D not resolved. Between the trimmed V and J ends, which lost 6 bases and 3 bases, there was a span of 17 bases. Germline V gene lookup returns CDR1 MGHRA and CDR2 YSYEKL. The CDR3 runs 16 residues. The CDR3, as DNA: TGCGCCAGCAGTCGAGAAGGTGACAATCCTAATGAAAAACTGTTTTTT. Protein product: CASSREGDNPNEKLFF.

The rearrangement uses TRBV19 and TRBJ1-1, with D possibly TRBD1 on 5 matching bases. This CDR3 contains 11 residues. Germline V lookup: CDR1 LNHDA, CDR2 SQIVND (reference sequence). Trimming removed 3 bases at V and 8 bases at J, with 7 bases between. The CDR3 sequence is CASSMGQEAFF. Here the CDR3 DNA reads TGTGCCAGTAGTATGGGGCAGGAAGCTTTCTTT.

The rearrangement joins TRBV6-2 or TRBV6-3 to TRBJ2-5, with 7 positions matching TRBD2. V dropped 2 bases and J dropped 5; count of bases not matched to a gene: 5. The germline CDR1 and CDR2 sequences are MNHEY and SVGEGT. This CDR3 spans 14 amino acids. CDR3 loop: CASSYLAASETQYF. The CDR3, as DNA: TGTGCCAGCAGTTACCTAGCGGCCTCGGAGACCCAGTACTTC.

This chain links TRBV7-8 with TRBJ1-2; D not resolved. The CDR3 has 13 amino acids. The germline CDR1 and CDR2 sequences are SGHVS and FQNEAQ. The germline V and J ends were trimmed by 4 bases and 7 bases, with 13 bases remaining between them. CDR3 nucleotide sequence: TGTGCCAGCAGCTCTCCCGTGGAGGCTGGCTACACCTTC. As protein: CASSSPVEAGYTF.